This T cell receptor beta chain was documented in a study of post-analysis software for immune sequencing data. The overall study: Recorded disease courses covered relapsing-remitting, secondary progressive and progressive-relapsing multiple sclerosis. Some patients had no subtype annotation. Findings and limits, study-wide: Four or five TRBV segments were more frequent in patients than controls; TRBV5-6, TRBV5-1 and TRBV20-1 belonged to this group. Significantly decreased normalized Chao1 diversity was recorded for multiple sclerosis patients relative to controls.

Incorporated into the TCR beta cDNA libraries were unique molecular identifiers, which served to reduce PCR and sequencing biases. TCRdb called the PCR reads again in MiXCR, with one record for every CDR3 protein. Altogether a few hundred thousand distinct CDR3 sequences are present, approximately 46% being singletons, with the ten largest covering 9.5% to 13%. V was pared by 5 bases and J by 6 bases, with 11 bases between. CDR1 and CDR2 from the germline V gene are SGHTA and FQGTGA. The CDR3 spans 13 residues. Remarks on this clonotype: No antigen is known for it.

The sequence was collected from a girl between 5 and 17 years old with multiple sclerosis. The V call is TRBV7-3, the J call TRBJ2-1, with D perhaps TRBD2 (6 bases). Sample: blood. CDR3 residues: CASSADYSNEQFF. The CDR3 DNA reads as TGTGCCAGCAGCGCGGACTATTCCAATGAGCAGTTCTTC.